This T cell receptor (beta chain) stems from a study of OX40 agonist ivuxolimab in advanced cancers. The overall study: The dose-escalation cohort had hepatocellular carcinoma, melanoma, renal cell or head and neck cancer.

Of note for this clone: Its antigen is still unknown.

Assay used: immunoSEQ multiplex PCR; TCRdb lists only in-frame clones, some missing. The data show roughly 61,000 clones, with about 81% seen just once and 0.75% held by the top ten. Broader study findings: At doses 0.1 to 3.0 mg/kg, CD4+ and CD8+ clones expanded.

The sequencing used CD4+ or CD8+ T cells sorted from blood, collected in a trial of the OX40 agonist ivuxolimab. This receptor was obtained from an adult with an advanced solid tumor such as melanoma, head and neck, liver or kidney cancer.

The CDR3 DNA reads as TGTGCCAGCAGCTTGAACATTGATGAGCAGTTCTTC. It specifies CASSLNIDEQFF. V and J are TRBV7-2 and TRBJ2-1; D not resolved. Trimming took 3 bases from V and 8 from J, leaving 8 bases between them. Germline-derived CDR1 and CDR2 are SGHTA and FQGNSA. This CDR3 is 12 amino acids long.